Each of the 14 T cell receptor beta chains below was sequenced from the same sample in a study of T cells in Graves' hyperthyroidism and ophthalmopathy (dated by TCRdb to 2018 to 2020). Preparation of the library involved multiplex PCR. The instrument given in TCRdb is Illumina HiSeq 2000. TCR beta CDR3 regions were amplified from RNA transcripts. A first-round RT-PCR of the TCR CDR3 used the HTBI primer set with the Qiagen OneStep RT-PCR kit. Using fastp trimming at Q25 and MiXCR clonotype assembly, TCRdb reanalyzed the public sequencing data and kept in-frame beta chains. Each entry merges the rows of one CDR3 protein and shows their most common DNA and genes. This sample has over 550,000 distinct CDR3 sequences in its table, and around 17% of those were observed once. The ten largest clonotypes hold around 18% of the sample. Material for sequencing was blood. The receptors originated from a woman under 30 with Graves' hyperthyroidism.

This clonotype showed up many times. The rearrangement links TRBV7-9 to TRBJ2-7; D unclear. Germline CDR1 and CDR2: SEHNR and FQNEAQ (reference sequence). This CDR3 contains 13 residues. Trimming left V 2 bases short and J 0 bases short, with 5 bases between. The CDR3 sequence: CASSLSVSYEQYF. The DNA of the CDR3 is TGTGCCAGCAGCTTATCAGTCTCCTACGAGCAGTACTTC.

This clonotype was seen a few times. V gene TRBV9 combines with J gene TRBJ1-4, with D unclear. The CDR3 is made up of 15 amino acids. Germline V gene sequence: CDR1 SGDLS, CDR2 YYNGEE. Trimming left V 2 bases short and J 5 bases short, with 13 bases between. CDR3 residues: CASSVLSGENEKLFF. The CDR3 DNA is TGTGCCAGCAGCGTGCTTAGTGGGGAAAATGAAAAACTGTTTTTT.

In its sample, this clonotype was seen a few times. The chain links TRBV7-2 to TRBJ2-7, with 11 nucleotides matching TRBD2. Germline V CDR1 and CDR2: SGHTA, FQGNSA. After removal of 5 bases from V and 3 bases from J, the junction contained 3 bases not matched to a gene. The CDR3 covers 14 residues. The CDR3 DNA is TGTGCCAGCAGCACTACTAGCGGGGGCTACGAGCAGTACTTC. This translates into CASSTTSGGYEQYF.

The J gene is TRBJ2-7, the V gene TRBV7-9, with D possibly matching TRBD2 (7 bases). Trimming pared 5 bases from V and 3 bases from J, leaving 14 bases between. This CDR3 spans 14 amino acids. In germline, CDR1 is SEHNR, CDR2 FQNEAQ (reference sequence). CDR3 sequence: CASSRGGGIYEQYF. In DNA form, the CDR3 reads TGTGCCAGCAGCCGGGGCGGGGGCATCTACGAGCAGTACTTC.

The CDR3 coding sequence is TGTGCCAGCAGCCAGACTAGCGGGAGAGGTGAGCAGTTCTTC. It specifies CASSQTSGRGEQFF. The chain joins TRBV4-2 to TRBJ2-1; the match to TRBD2 covers 12 bases. Germline CDR1 is LGHNA and CDR2 is YNFKEQ. The V segment lost 3 bases and the J segment 9 bases; nucleotides outside the gene matches: 3. The CDR3 is 14 amino acids.

This clonotype was seen only once. V is TRBV5-1 and J is TRBJ1-4, with TRBD1 as a possible D gene (6 bases). This CDR3 comprises 13 residues. Trimming took off 4 bases at V and 8 bases at J, with 12 bases between the two ends. The germline gives CDR1 SGHRS, CDR2 YFSETQ. The DNA for the CDR3 is TGCGCCAGCAGCCTGCGACAGGAGGAAAAACTGTTTTTT. Protein product: CASSLRQEEKLFF.

This clonotype occurred many times. The chain carries TRBV12-3 or TRBV12-4 and TRBJ1-2; maybe TRBD1 (6 bases). The CDR3 sequence is 14 residues long. Trimming cost V 5 bases and J 0 bases, with 10 bases left between them. As DNA, the CDR3 is TGTGCCAGCAGTGGGGGCGGCGCTAACTATGGCTACACCTTC. Protein sequence: CASSGGGANYGYTF.

This chain joins TRBV7-2 and TRBJ1-6, with 10 bases fitting TRBD1. CDR1 and CDR2 from the germline V gene are SGHTA and FQGNSA. J lost 7 bases, V lost 5 bases, and 5 bases had no gene match. The CDR3 spans 15 residues. CDR3 DNA sequence: TGTGCCAGCAGCGTGCCGGGACAGGGGAATTCACCCCTCCACTTT. It translates to CASSVPGQGNSPLHF. Supplemented by reference TRBV7-2 and TRBJ1-6, the full variable domain reads GAGVSQSPSNKVTEKGKDVELRCDPISGHTALYWYRQSLGQGLEFLIYFQGNSAPDKSGLPSDRFSAERTGGSVSTLTIQRTQQEDSAVYLCASSVPGQGNSPLHFGNGTRLTVT.

The sample holds many counts of this clonotype. The rearrangement joins TRBV7-2 to TRBJ2-3; TRBD2 matches 8 bases. Germline V gene data show CDR1 as SGHTA and CDR2 as FQGNSA. This CDR3 has 17 amino acids. J gave up 5 bases and V 1 base, and 11 bases lay outside the gene matches. The CDR3 bases are TGTGCCAGCAGCTTAGTGGTCGGGAGGGCCCGGGGAGATACGCAGTATTTT. It translates to CASSLVVGRARGDTQYF.

At least ten counts were recorded for this clonotype. The chain carries TRBV28 and TRBJ2-3; 9 positions agree with TRBD2. Trimming cost V 4 bases and J 1 base; bases outside gene matches: 6. The CDR3 consists of 16 residues. The germline V gene has CDR1 MDHEN and CDR2 SYDVKM. Here the CDR3 reads CASSYLAGLGTDTQYF. In DNA form, the CDR3 reads TGTGCCAGCAGTTACCTAGCGGGGCTGGGCACAGATACGCAGTATTTT. Full variable domain (rest looked up from reference TRBV28 and TRBJ2-3): DVKVTQSSRYLVKRTGEKVFLECVQDMDHENMFWYRQDPGLGLRLIYFSYDVKMKEKGDIPEGYSVSREKKERFSLILESASTNQTSMYLCASSYLAGLGTDTQYFGPGTRLTVL.

Ten or more counts support this clonotype. The V and J genes are TRBV11-2 and TRBJ2-2; 7 bases fit TRBD2. The junction had 5 bases not matched to a gene; V was cut back by 3 bases and J by 1 base. The CDR3 totals 16 residues. The germline V gene has CDR1 SGHAT and CDR2 FQNNGV. The CDR3 is CASSLVGGWNTGELFF. In DNA, the CDR3 is TGTGCCAGCAGCTTGGTGGGGGGGTGGAACACCGGGGAGCTGTTTTTT.

This clonotype has a handful of counts. The chain couples TRBV16 to TRBJ1-1, with no clear D. Trimming removed 2 bases at V and 0 bases at J, with 10 bases between. The germline gives CDR1 KGHSY, CDR2 FQNENV. The CDR3 loop spans 15 amino acids. This CDR3 reads CASSQVHTMNTEAFF. Here the CDR3 DNA reads TGTGCCAGCAGCCAAGTCCACACCATGAACACTGAAGCTTTCTTT.

This clonotype was counted only a few times. V gene TRBV10-3 combines with J gene TRBJ2-7, with 7 bases matching TRBD1. After removal of 6 bases from V and 5 bases from J, the junction contained 13 bases not matched to a gene. The CDR3 is made up of 15 amino acids. Germline assignment: CDR1 ENHRY and CDR2 SYGVKD. In nucleotides, the CDR3 is TGTGCCATCAGGGGAATTGACAGGGAGACCCACGAGCAGTACTTC. Its translation: CAIRGIDRETHEQYF.

This clonotype was observed many times. CDR3 in amino acids: CSARTNARNEQFF. The CDR3, as DNA: TGCAGTGCTAGAACTAATGCTAGGAATGAGCAGTTCTTC. This chain connects TRBV20-1 to TRBJ2-1; D remains ambiguous. Germline V gene sequence: CDR1 DFQATT, CDR2 SNEGSKA (reference sequence). Trimming pared 2 bases from V and 7 bases from J, leaving 12 bases between. CDR3 length: 13 amino acids.